A selection of T cell receptor beta chains follows, all from one sample in a study of control samples from healthy donors and cancer patients. The method was immunoSEQ multiplex PCR; TCRdb's version includes in-frame clones alone and lacks a portion of them. The table shows about 44,000 clones, with about 90% occurring only once. The sequenced sample consisted of PBMCs. These receptors all stem from a woman aged 55-69 years with lung cancer. Each CDR3 is given with its conserved first and last residue.

j_call | v_call | cdr3_aa
TRBJ2-1 | TRBV4-3 | CASSQDSAGRSDEQFF
TRBJ2-1 | TRBV3-1/TRBV3-2 | CASSQEKYNEQFF
TRBJ2-1 | TRBV29-1 | CSVEAVDRAEQFF
TRBJ2-5 | TRBV30 | CAWSIAGVLETQYF
TRBJ2-5 | TRBV6-5 | CASSYKQETQYF
TRBJ1-1 | TRBV5-5 | CASSLVMYDTEAFF
TRBJ1-3 | TRBV30 | CAWKRSGNTIYF
TRBJ2-7 | TRBV7-9 | CASSFVHGTSYEQYF
TRBJ1-5 | TRBV6-5 | CASTEGQDNQPQHF
TRBJ1-2 | TRBV5-1 | CASSLEPGHYGYTF
TRBJ2-5 | TRBV14 | CASSVQGWWETQYF
TRBJ1-5 | TRBV6-5 | CASMGEFGNQPQHF
TRBJ2-1 | TRBV2 | CASSQLAGERNEQFF
TRBJ2-3 | TRBV9 | CASRGQRGSTDTQYF
TRBJ2-2 | TRBV9 | CASSPTIVGRTGELFF
TRBJ1-2 | TRBV21-1 | CASSKLRRFHGGRQSNYGYTF